This is a list of T cell receptor beta chains from one sample in a study of T cell responses to AZD1222 COVID-19 vaccine. Generated by immunoSEQ multiplex PCR, the TCRdb table keeps only in-frame clones and is missing some. The sample lists around 91,000 clones; approximately 90% were seen once. The starting material was peripheral blood, obtained 28 days after the second AZD1222 dose. The source is an adult who received the AZD1222 COVID-19 vaccine. Each CDR3 is given with its conserved first and last residue. A D gene is named only where the DNA matches it firmly. Clone size is given for some rows only: seen once, a few or many times, or a class if the clone is expanded.

TRBJ1-2 TRBV6-5 . TRBD1 TGTGCCAGCTTCGAACTGGGACAGCATTATGGCTACACCTTC CASFELGQHYGYTF
TRBJ1-1 TRBV5-5 few . TGTGCCAGCAGTTTCGCTCCGGGGGGCGGCACTGAAGCTTTCTTT CASSFAPGGGTEAFF
TRBJ2-1 TRBV11-2 . TRBD2 TGTGCCAGCAGCTTGGGCGGGAGCAATGAGCAGTTCTTC CASSLGGSNEQFF
TRBJ1-5 TRBV6-5 . . TGTGCCAGCAGCGCTGGGACGGACTATCAGCCCCAGCATTTT CASSAGTDYQPQHF
TRBJ2-5 TRBV6-2/TRBV6-3 . . TGTGCCAGCAGTTCCGTGAGCGGCCAAGAGACCCAGTACTTC CASSSVSGQETQYF
TRBJ1-1 TRBV28 once . TGTGCCAGCAGTTTAATACAGAGCACTGAAGCTTTCTTT CASSLIQSTEAFF
TRBJ2-1 TRBV18 . . TGTGCCAGCTCGTCGGGCAGAATATCCCCAGCAGAGCAGTTCTTC CASSSGRISPAEQFF
TRBJ2-2 TRBV2 few . TGTGCCAGCAGAGCCAACTTCGGGGAGCTGTTTTTT CASRANFGELFF
TRBJ2-5 TRBV10-1 . TRBD2 TGCGCCAGCAGTGATGGTAGCGGGAGGGTAGGGGAGACCCAGTACTTC CASSDGSGRVGETQYF
TRBJ1-1 TRBV7-9 . . TGTGCCAGCAGCTTCGCCTTTCGTAACACTGAAGCTTTCTTT CASSFAFRNTEAFF
TRBJ1-3 TRBV15 . . TGTGCCACCAGCATGCAGGGAAACACCATATATTTT CATSMQGNTIYF
TRBJ2-7 TRBV5-4 . . TGTGCCAGCAGCGTGGACGGTTACGAGCAGTACTTC CASSVDGYEQYF
TRBJ2-2 TRBV2 . TRBD2 TGTGCCAGGGGGGGAGCGGGAGAATGGACCGGGGAGCTGTTTTTT CARGGAGEWTGELFF
TRBJ2-5 TRBV6-2/TRBV6-3 . . TGTGCCAGCCGCCCTGGGCGGTGGAAGTCCCAGTACTTC CASRPGRWKSQYF
TRBJ2-1 TRBV29-1 . TRBD2 TGCAGCGTTGGGACCGGGACTAGCTCTTTCACTGAGCAGTTCTTC CSVGTGTSSFTEQFF
TRBJ1-3 TRBV5-1 . . TGCGCCAGCAGCTCCCAGGGCTCTGGAAACACCATATATTTT CASSSQGSGNTIYF
TRBJ2-5 TRBV29-1 once TRBD1 TGCAGCGTGGGACAGGGGGAGGAGACCCAGTACTTC CSVGQGEETQYF
TRBJ1-1 TRBV5-1 few TRBD1 TGCGCCAGCACCTTAACAGGGGCCCAGAACACTGAAGCTTTCTTT CASTLTGAQNTEAFF
TRBJ2-7 TRBV10-2 once TRBD2 TGCGCCAGCAGTGTAAGCGGGGAGCCCGCCTACGAGCAGTACTTC CASSVSGEPAYEQYF
TRBJ2-1 TRBV2 . TRBD2 TGTGCCAGCAGGAACCTAGCGGGAGGGCCCAACAATGAGCAGTTCTTC CASRNLAGGPNNEQFF
TRBJ1-3 TRBV19 . . TGTGCCAGTAGCCTTGCTAGCACCATATATTTT CASSLASTIYF
TRBJ1-5 TRBV6-2/TRBV6-3 . . TGTGCCAGCAGTTCTAACGGACAGAATCAGCCCCAGCATTTT CASSSNGQNQPQHF
TRBJ2-7 TRBV28 . . TGTGCCAGCAGAATCGGATCGGTGAACCACGAGCAGTACTTC CASRIGSVNHEQYF
TRBJ2-1 TRBV9 few . TGTGCCAGCAGCTCCTCAACCAGAGGCAATGAGCAGTTCTTC CASSSSTRGNEQFF
TRBJ1-5 TRBV6-6 . . TGTGCCAGCAGTCCCTCCGTTGAAGGGGGGCTGGGGCAGCCCCAGCATTTT CASSPSVEGGLGQPQHF
TRBJ2-3 TRBV7-9 . . TGTGCCAGCAGCACTTGGAGGGGGCAAGGCACAGATACGCAGTATTTT CASSTWRGQGTDTQYF
TRBJ1-1 TRBV11-1 . . TGTGCCAGCAGCTTATCGGGGGGGAACACTGAAGCTTTCTTT CASSLSGGNTEAFF
TRBJ2-3 TRBV10-3 . TRBD2 TGTGCCATCAGTTCATACAGACTAGCGGGAGACCCAGATACGCAGTATTTT CAISSYRLAGDPDTQYF
TRBJ2-7 TRBV4-1 once TRBD2 TGCGCCAGCAGCTCTGTTAGCGGGACCTCCTACGAGCAGTACTTC CASSSVSGTSYEQYF
TRBJ1-5 TRBV3-1/TRBV3-2 . . TGTGCCAGCAGCCAAGAGGGGGGGACTAATGTCAATCAGCCCCAGCATTTT CASSQEGGTNVNQPQHF
TRBJ1-2 TRBV9 . TRBD1 TGTGCCAGCAGCCCTCGGGACAGGGAAGGCTACACCTTC CASSPRDREGYTF